The clone carrying this T cell receptor beta chain was counted between two and nine times. Its antigen is still unknown. This specimen comes from a study of T cell repertoires in cytomegalovirus infection. For the study at large: Alongside well-studied HLA-B-restricted CMV epitopes, recently identified HLA-C-restricted CMV epitopes were also used. General study findings and limits: Summed frequency of public TCR beta families distinguished CMV carriers with the relevant HLA. In two of eight donors, the top clonotype was HLA-C-restricted CMV-specific.

The CDR3 has 13 amino acids. Germline CDR1 is SEHNR and CDR2 is FQNEAQ (reference sequence). Trimming removed 3 bases at V and 4 bases at J, with 9 bases between. TCRdb redid the calling of the reads with MiXCR, one entry per CDR3 protein. The sample includes roughly 730,000 distinct CDR3 sequences, about 30% seen only once; the top ten take about 20%. The clonotype originates from a human donor in good health (CMV status not recorded). Some clones in this sample may be carry-over from other donors' samples. Here the sequenced sample was cultured PBMCs, taken from culture after CMV antigen stimulation. The rearrangement joins TRBV7-9 to TRBJ1-2, with D possibly being TRBD1 (6 bases). CDR3 nucleotides: TGTGCCAGCAGCTTTGGGACACCCTATGGCTACACCTTC. Its protein is CASSFGTPYGYTF.